This T cell receptor beta chain was sequenced in a study of cytomegalovirus exposure and HLA in healthy donors. Overall study results and limits: Most TCR sequences were uncommon, yet certain public TCRs appeared in many donors.

The PCR used 60 Vbeta and 13 Jbeta primers. Sequencing used immunoSEQ multiplex PCR; TCRdb keeps in-frame clones, though not all of them. The table includes around 160,000 clones, about 80% detected once. The V gene's germline CDR1 is LNHDA and CDR2 SQIVND (reference sequence). With 3 bases clipped from V and 4 bases from J, the junction kept 4 bases outside the gene matches. CDR3 length: 15 amino acids. Only a few counts were recorded for this clone. What it binds is not known. The receptor was derived from a man aged 18 to 29 in good health and CMV-seropositive. The gene calls are TRBV19 and TRBJ1-5; TRBD1 matches at 9 bases. Sequencing input: PBMCs. Here the CDR3 DNA reads TGTGCCAGTAGTATCTCTGGGACAGGGAATCAGCCCCAGCATTTT. It encodes CASSISGTGNQPQHF.